This T cell receptor (beta chain) was found in a study of PD-1 blockade in mismatch repair-deficient tumors. Assay: immunoSEQ multiplex PCR; the TCRdb copy retains only in-frame clones and omits some. The table has more than 90,000 clones, about three quarters seen once. The CDR3 runs 15 residues. Trimming left V 6 bases short and J 0 bases short, with 12 bases between. Germline V gene lookup returns CDR1 SGHVS and CDR2 FQNEAQ. The sequenced sample was peripheral blood, obtained around 60 weeks after starting pembrolizumab. The sequence derives from an adult with mismatch repair-deficient cancer. The chain joins TRBV7-8 to TRBJ2-1, with D hard to call. CDR3: CASSWTESSYNEQFF. Written as DNA, the CDR3 is TGTGCCAGCAGTTGGACCGAGAGCTCCTACAATGAGCAGTTCTTC.